The rows below give T cell receptor beta chains drawn from one sample of a study of blood T cell repertoires in COVID-19. The repertoire was sequenced with immunoSEQ multiplex PCR; TCRdb's copy has only in-frame clones and lacks some. Here the sample spans roughly 62,000 clones, approximately 88% being singletons. Sequencing used peripheral blood. The receptors were sampled from a young man with COVID-19, enrolled during active disease. Both conserved end residues are part of each CDR3. A D gene is named only where the DNA matches it firmly. A row's size may be missing; if present it is once, few, many or a size class.

v_gene,j_gene,d_gene,abundance,CDR3nt,CDR3aa
TRBV6-2/TRBV6-3,TRBJ2-4,.,few,TGTGCCAGCAGTTACTCGACGAGCGGAATAGCCAAAAACATTCAGTACTTC,CASSYSTSGIAKNIQYF
TRBV7-6,TRBJ2-1,TRBD2,.,TGTGCCAGCAGCTCTGCCGGACTAGCAAACTACAATGAGCAGTTCTTC,CASSSAGLANYNEQFF
TRBV2,TRBJ1-4,TRBD1,few,TGTGCCAGCAGGGAGAGAAGCAGGGGGAATGAAAAACTGTTTTTT,CASRERSRGNEKLFF
TRBV6-1,TRBJ2-2,.,.,TGTGCCAGCAGTTATGTTCCCGGGGAGCTGTTTTTT,CASSYVPGELFF
TRBV20-1,TRBJ2-7,.,once,TGCAGTGCCGCCGGGGGTTCCGAGCAGTACTTC,CSAAGGSEQYF
TRBV4-3,TRBJ2-1,TRBD2,.,TGCGCCAGCAGCCAAGGGACTAGCGGGAGCAATGAGCAGTTCTTC,CASSQGTSGSNEQFF
TRBV4-2,TRBJ2-5,.,.,TGTGCCAGCAGCCAAGATCTCGGTACCTCCGAGACCCAGTACTTC,CASSQDLGTSETQYF
TRBV10-3,TRBJ1-5,.,.,TGTGCCATTTCCTCAGGTGCTAATCAGCCCCAGCATTTT,CAISSGANQPQHF
TRBV5-1,TRBJ2-7,TRBD1,once,TGCGCCAGCAGCTTGAGCGGACAGGGTGTATACGAGCAGTACTTC,CASSLSGQGVYEQYF
TRBV5-4,TRBJ2-3,.,few,TGTGCCAGCAGCTTGGCACAGGGTACAGATACGCAGTATTTT,CASSLAQGTDTQYF
TRBV10-2,TRBJ1-2,TRBD1,.,TGCGCCAGCAGTGAGTCGAGGGGACAGGGGGGCTATGGCTACACCTTC,CASSESRGQGGYGYTF
TRBV5-6,TRBJ1-1,.,.,TGTGCCAGCAGCCCGATTGAGGCGAACACTGAAGCTTTCTTT,CASSPIEANTEAFF
TRBV28,TRBJ2-7,.,.,TGTGCCACCCGCGGGGCTGGCTACGAGCAGTACTTC,CATRGAGYEQYF
TRBV11-3,TRBJ1-5,TRBD1,.,TGTGCCAGCAGCCCTAGCCCCAACAGGGGGCAAAATCAGCCCCAGCATTTT,CASSPSPNRGQNQPQHF
TRBV7-9,TRBJ2-7,TRBD1,.,TGTGCCAGCAGCATGACAGGGGGGGGCTACGAGCAGTACTTC,CASSMTGGGYEQYF
TRBV7-8,TRBJ2-1,TRBD2,few,TGTGCCAGCAGCTTACTCGCGGGACTAGCTTTCAATGAGCAGTTCTTC,CASSLLAGLAFNEQFF
TRBV5-6,TRBJ2-2,.,once,TGTGCCAGCAGCTTGACAGGGAACACCGGGGAGCTGTTTTTT,CASSLTGNTGELFF
TRBV24-1,TRBJ2-5,.,.,TGTGCCACCAGTGATGGACACAGAGAGACCCAGTACTTC,CATSDGHRETQYF
TRBV28,TRBJ2-7,.,.,TGTGCCAGCAGCTCGGGCGGGGTGCTCTCCTACGAGCAGTACTTC,CASSSGGVLSYEQYF
TRBV9,TRBJ1-1,TRBD1,.,TGTGCCAGCAGCGTTCAATCGACAGGGATTGAAGCTTTCTTT,CASSVQSTGIEAFF
TRBV19,TRBJ1-1,.,.,TGTGCCAGCCGCCAGTCTGGACAGAACACTGAAGCTTTCTTT,CASRQSGQNTEAFF
TRBV2,TRBJ2-7,TRBD2,.,TGTGCCAGCAGCGCCACCTCTAGCGGGAGCAGGTACGAGCAGTACTTC,CASSATSSGSRYEQYF
TRBV9,TRBJ1-2,.,.,TGTGCCAGCAGCGGGCAGGACTATGGCTACACCTTC,CASSGQDYGYTF
TRBV19,TRBJ2-1,TRBD1,.,TGTGCCAGTAGTTCCCGGGACAGGGGGCATGTTGAGCAGTTCTTC,CASSSRDRGHVEQFF
TRBV27,TRBJ2-7,.,.,TGTGCCAGCAGTTTATGGGGGGAGTCCTACGAGCAGTACTTC,CASSLWGESYEQYF
TRBV5-1,TRBJ1-2,.,.,TGCGCCAGCAGCCCGTCCGCAGGGATCTTCGGCTACACCTTC,CASSPSAGIFGYTF
TRBV3-1/TRBV3-2,TRBJ1-2,TRBD1,.,TGTGCCAGCAGCCAAGTGGGACAGGATCTCTATGGCTACACCTTC,CASSQVGQDLYGYTF
TRBV28,TRBJ2-3,TRBD2,.,TGTGCCAGCAGCCCGAGCGGGAGGGCCACAGATACGCAGTATTTT,CASSPSGRATDTQYF
TRBV28,TRBJ1-2,.,.,TGTGCCCGAGGTGGGGGGGTGACGGGCTATGGCTACACCTTC,CARGGGVTGYGYTF
TRBV6-6,TRBJ2-7,.,.,TGTGCCAGCAGTGACGACAGGTCCCGGATCTCCGAGCAGTACTTC,CASSDDRSRISEQYF
TRBV28,TRBJ1-2,.,.,TGTGCCAGTGACTCGAGCTATGGCTACACCTTC,CASDSSYGYTF
TRBV4-1,TRBJ1-5,TRBD1,.,TGCGCCAGCAGCCAAGAGCAACAGGGGTTCACTGCGGATCAGCCCCAGCATTTT,CASSQEQQGFTADQPQHF
TRBV9,TRBJ2-1,TRBD2,.,TGTGCCAGCAGCAGACCCGGGACTAGCGGGAGGGCCGGTCGCCCGGGGGTATACAATGAGCAGTTCTTC,CASSRPGTSGRAGRPGVYNEQFF
TRBV27,TRBJ1-4,.,.,TGTGCCAGCAGTTGGGGCTTTAATGAAAAACTGTTTTTT,CASSWGFNEKLFF
TRBV18,TRBJ2-3,TRBD1,.,TGTGCCAGCTCTCCGACAGGGGGCGACACAGATACGCAGTATTTT,CASSPTGGDTDTQYF
TRBV28,TRBJ1-2,TRBD1,few,TGTGCCAGCAGTCCCGGACAGGCCCTAGTGGAAGGCTACACCTTC,CASSPGQALVEGYTF
TRBV10-1,TRBJ1-1,.,.,TGCGCCAGCAGTGAGCAGGGGCGGTTTGAAGCTTTCTTT,CASSEQGRFEAFF
TRBV12-3/TRBV12-4,TRBJ2-7,.,.,TGTGCCAGCAGTTTCGGGACTCAAGCCGAGCAGTACTTC,CASSFGTQAEQYF
TRBV30,TRBJ2-7,.,.,TGTGCCTGGAGTGGGATACCAGGCTACGAGCAGTACTTC,CAWSGIPGYEQYF
TRBV25-1,TRBJ1-1,.,.,TGTGCCAGCAGTGAAATGACGGGGGGCAAAGCTTTCTTT,CASSEMTGGKAFF
TRBV19,TRBJ1-2,TRBD1,few,TGTGCCAGTAGTATGGGACAGGGGTACACCTTC,CASSMGQGYTF